These 24 T cell receptor beta chains were all obtained from the same sample, sequenced in a study of T cell repertoires in cytomegalovirus infection. MiXCR was run by TCRdb on the reads, yielding one entry per CDR3 protein. The sample has fewer than 550,000 distinct CDR3 sequences, 16% seen once. The sample taken for sequencing was CD8+ T cells from PBMCs. The receptors were gathered from a human donor in good health (CMV status not recorded). Some clones in this sample may be carry-over from other donors' samples.

This clonotype was observed many times. V is TRBV5-6 and J is TRBJ1-1; 9 bases are shared with TRBD1. Germline-derived CDR1 and CDR2 are SGHDT and YYEEEE. With 3 bases clipped from V and 0 bases from J, the junction kept 18 bases outside the gene matches. CDR3 length equals 20 residues. Here the CDR3 reads CASSSKRRAGTGYMNTEAFF. Here the CDR3 DNA reads TGTGCCAGCAGCTCAAAAAGGCGAGCCGGGACAGGGTACATGAACACTGAAGCTTTCTTT.

This clonotype was detected many times. This chain connects TRBV7-9 to TRBJ1-4; D gene uncertain. Germline V gene lookup returns CDR1 SEHNR and CDR2 FQNEAQ (reference sequence). This CDR3 is 16 amino acids long. Trimming pared 8 bases from V and 4 bases from J, leaving 20 bases between. The CDR3 DNA sequence: TGTGCCAGCCCCCTCCGCGGCGGGGAGGGTAATGAAAAACTGTTTTTT. Translation gives CASPLRGGEGNEKLFF.

This clonotype was counted a few times. The chain combines TRBV14 with TRBJ2-7, with TRBD2 matching 9 bases. With 4 bases clipped from V and 2 bases from J, the junction kept 6 bases outside the gene matches. The CDR3 extends over 15 amino acids. Germline V gives CDR1 SGHDN, CDR2 FVKESK. CDR3 amino acids: CASSLQREAPYEQYF. The CDR3 DNA reads as TGTGCCAGCAGCCTACAGCGGGAGGCCCCCTACGAGCAGTACTTC.

This clonotype was seen a handful of times. The chain recombines TRBV7-9 with TRBJ2-2; TRBD1 might be the D (5 bases). CDR1 SEHNR and CDR2 FQNEAQ come from the germline V gene (reference sequence). Trimming left V 5 bases short and J 6 bases short, with 22 bases between. The CDR3 length is 17 residues. The CDR3 loop reads CASSLGQGNPYAGELFF. CDR3 coding DNA: TGTGCCAGCAGCCTAGGGCAGGGAAATCCTTACGCCGGGGAGCTGTTTTTT.

CDR3 nucleotides: TGTGCCAGCAGCTCGTATAGCGGGAGCCCTCAAGAGACCCAGTACTTC. Translating it yields CASSSYSGSPQETQYF. This chain joins TRBV7-1 and TRBJ2-5, with 9 bases matching TRBD2. TRBV7-1 counts as an open reading frame of uncertain function. V gave up 3 bases and J gave up 2 bases; unmatched junction bases: 7. The CDR3 covers 16 residues.

The V and J genes are TRBV5-6 and TRBJ1-4; 7 bases match TRBD1. Unmatched junction bases numbered 21, after V lost 7 bases and J lost 6 bases. This CDR3 is 18 amino acids long. Germline V lookup: CDR1 SGHDT, CDR2 YYEEEE. Written as DNA, the CDR3 is TGTGCCAGCGGACTCCTTACCTTTTTCGGGCAGGGGGATGAAAAACTGTTTTTT. Translating gives CASGLLTFFGQGDEKLFF.

Ten or more counts support this clonotype. CDR3 DNA sequence: TGTGCCAGCAGTCCTGTGAGCTGGAACACTGAAGCTTTCTTT. Amino acids: CASSPVSWNTEAFF. The V call is TRBV12-3 or TRBV12-4, the J call TRBJ1-1; D is unclear. The CDR3 is 14 amino acids. The V end lost 5 bases, the J end lost 1 base, and 11 bases lay between the germline ends.

This clonotype was seen only a few times. This sequence joins TRBV28 and TRBJ2-2; 10 bases line up with TRBD2. CDR1 MDHEN and CDR2 SYDVKM come from the germline V gene. CDR3 length equals 17 residues. The junction had 9 bases not matched to a gene; V was cut back by 3 bases and J by 5 bases. CDR3 DNA: TGTGCCAGCAGTTTGTACCTAGCGGGAGATCGAACCGGGGAGCTGTTTTTT. Protein product: CASSLYLAGDRTGELFF.

This clonotype was recorded many times. This sequence joins TRBV27 and TRBJ2-1; TRBD2 matches at 15 bases. Trimming at V came to 7 bases and at J to 15 bases, leaving 13 bases not matched to a gene. The CDR3 runs 15 residues. The germline V gene has CDR1 MNHEY and CDR2 SMNVEV (reference sequence). The DNA of the CDR3 is TGTGCCAGCACCACGGGACTAGCGGGGGGACATGTTCCGTTCTTC. This codes for CASTTGLAGGHVPFF.

This clonotype was detected many times. V and J are TRBV7-2 and TRBJ1-2, with D uncertain. The germline V gene encodes CDR1 SGHTA and CDR2 FQGNSA. V was clipped by 1 base and J by 10 bases, with 13 bases between them. The CDR3 has 13 amino acids. This CDR3 is CASSLVSSGAYTF. CDR3 DNA sequence: TGTGCCAGCAGCTTAGTGTCGTCGGGAGCCTACACCTTC.

There are many counts of this clonotype. The chain joins TRBV27 to TRBJ1-3, with D perhaps matching TRBD1 (5 bases). The CDR3 covers 15 residues. Germline V lookup: CDR1 MNHEY, CDR2 SMNVEV (reference sequence). V dropped 11 bases and J dropped 0 bases, with 17 bases sitting between them. The CDR3 spells CASVGPGSSGNTIYF. CDR3 in DNA: TGTGCCTCCGTGGGGCCGGGGTCCTCTGGAAACACCATATATTTT.

This clonotype was seen only a few times. The chain joins TRBV19 to TRBJ2-1; 7 bases are a match to TRBD2. V lost 7 bases to trimming and J lost 4 bases; unmatched junction nucleotides: 13. The CDR3 extends over 16 amino acids. Germline CDR1 and CDR2: LNHDA and SQIVND (reference sequence). CDR3 protein: CASTQDSGFVYNEQFF. The CDR3 nucleotides are TGTGCCAGTACCCAGGATAGCGGGTTTGTTTACAATGAGCAGTTCTTC.

This clonotype was seen at least ten times. The CDR3, as DNA: TGTGCCAGCAGCTTAAGAGCGGGAGGGGCGACAGATACGCAGTATTTT. Translation gives CASSLRAGGATDTQYF. V and J are TRBV7-3 and TRBJ2-3, with 10 nucleotides matching TRBD2. The CDR3 extends over 16 amino acids. V shed 1 base, J shed 3 bases, and the junction held 4 bases outside the gene matches. The germline CDR1 and CDR2 sequences are SGHTA and FQGTGA.

The chain has TRBV30 and TRBJ2-7; 10 nucleotides line up with TRBD2. The V gene's germline CDR1 is GTSNPN and CDR2 SVGIG (reference sequence). CDR3 length: 14 residues. Unmatched junction bases numbered 6, after V lost 4 bases and J lost 3 bases. The CDR3 sequence: CAWISSGSIYEQYF. The CDR3 DNA reads as TGTGCCTGGATTTCTAGCGGGAGTATCTACGAGCAGTACTTC.

This clonotype was picked up a small number of times. The chain carries TRBV4-1 and TRBJ2-2, with 8 bases identical to TRBD1. V was pared by 6 bases and J by 6 bases, with 9 bases of the junction left unmatched. Germline V lookup: CDR1 MGHRA, CDR2 YSYEKL. CDR3 length: 15 residues. The chain's CDR3 is CASRQSTGDPGELFF. CDR3 nucleotide sequence: TGCGCCAGCAGGCAATCGACAGGGGACCCCGGGGAGCTGTTTTTT.

This clonotype was counted between two and nine times. CDR3 nucleotide sequence: TGTGCCAGCAGCTGGGGGGGGGTCCCCGAGCAGTACTTC. This codes for CASSWGGVPEQYF. V gene TRBV11-2 combines with J gene TRBJ2-7; 7 nucleotides align to TRBD2. This CDR3 contains 13 residues. Trimming at V came to 4 bases and at J to 6 bases, leaving 6 bases not matched to a gene. Germline V gene data show CDR1 as SGHAT and CDR2 as FQNNGV.

Concerning this clonotype: At one end, the junction sequence differs from germline, possibly due to a read error. The chain has TRBV4-1 and TRBJ2-5, with 7 bases that match TRBD1. The CDR3 consists of 15 residues. Germline assignment: CDR1 MGHRA and CDR2 YSYEKL. The CDR3 nucleotides are TGCGCCAGCAGCCAAAAGCCAGGGGGTGGAGAGACCCGGTACTTC. It encodes CASSQKPGGGETRYF.

This clonotype was recorded at least ten times. V is TRBV7-6 and J is TRBJ1-4, with 9 bases aligning to TRBD1. The V and J ends lost 5 bases and 3 bases, in that order; junction bases with no gene match: 4. CDR3 length: 15 residues. Germline CDR1 is SGHVS and CDR2 is FNYEAQ. The CDR3 nucleotides read TGTGCCAGCAGCACAAGGACAGGGGCTAATGAAAAACTGTTTTTT. Its translation is CASSTRTGANEKLFF.

The J gene is TRBJ1-1, the V gene TRBV2; 7 positions match TRBD1. Germline V lookup: CDR1 SNHLY, CDR2 FYNNEI. There are 16 residues in the CDR3. V lost 8 bases and J lost 4; bases outside the gene matches: 16. CDR3 in amino acids: CASPESDRVYGTEAFF. The CDR3 DNA sequence: TGTGCCAGCCCCGAATCAGACAGGGTCTATGGCACTGAAGCTTTCTTT. The full variable domain, its missing parts supplied by reference TRBV2 and TRBJ1-1, is EPEVTQTPSHQVTQMGQEVILRCVPISNHLYFYWYRQILGQKVEFLVSFYNNEISEKSEIFDDQFSVERPDGSNFTLKIRSTKLEDSAMYFCASPESDRVYGTEAFFGQGTRLTVV.

There are a few counts of this clonotype. J is TRBJ2-7 and V is TRBV19, with TRBD1 matching 9 bases. Looked up from germline, CDR1 is LNHDA and CDR2 is SQIVND (reference sequence). V trimming: 1 base; J trimming: 3 bases; junction bases outside the gene matches: 1. The length of the CDR3 is 14 residues. In DNA form, the CDR3 reads TGTGCCAGTAGTATAGGGACAGGGGACTACGAGCAGTACTTC. It specifies CASSIGTGDYEQYF.

This clonotype was seen more than once but under ten times. A much larger clone lies one base from this, so it may be a read error. The V and J genes are TRBV7-8 and TRBJ2-5; no clear D. Germline V gene lookup returns CDR1 SGHVS and CDR2 FQNEAQ. The germline V and J ends were trimmed by 4 bases and 5 bases, with 8 bases remaining between them. The CDR3 runs 12 residues. CDR3 protein: CASSSISETQYF. CDR3 bases: TGTGCCAGCAGCTCCATCAGTGAGACCCAGTACTTC.

This clonotype was recorded a few times. J is TRBJ1-1 and V is TRBV4-1; TRBD1 might be the D (5 bases). Trimming removed 0 bases at V and 7 bases at J, with 6 bases between. Germline assignment: CDR1 MGHRA and CDR2 YSYEKL. The CDR3 has 12 amino acids. The CDR3 spells CASSQEGVEAFF. The CDR3 region has the DNA TGCGCCAGCAGCCAAGAGGGGGTTGAAGCTTTCTTT.

This clonotype was counted between two and nine times. The CDR3 bases are TGTGCCAGCAGCCACCCTTTTGGGGCGGGAGGACACAATGAGCAGTTCTTC. This translates into CASSHPFGAGGHNEQFF. The chain employs TRBV7-3 and TRBJ2-1; 8 bases line up with TRBD2. Looked up from germline, CDR1 is SGHTA and CDR2 is FQGTGA. The CDR3 length is 17 residues. V was pared by 5 bases and J by 5 bases, with 14 bases of the junction left unmatched.

This clonotype appeared many times. The rearrangement joins TRBV28 to TRBJ2-4, with 7 nucleotides matching TRBD1. The CDR3 covers 14 residues. The germline V gene encodes CDR1 MDHEN and CDR2 SYDVKM. V lost 8 bases to trimming and J lost 2 bases; unmatched junction nucleotides: 6. The CDR3 sequence is CASQGGASKNIQYF. The DNA of the CDR3 is TGTGCCAGCCAAGGGGGCGCTTCCAAAAACATTCAGTACTTC.